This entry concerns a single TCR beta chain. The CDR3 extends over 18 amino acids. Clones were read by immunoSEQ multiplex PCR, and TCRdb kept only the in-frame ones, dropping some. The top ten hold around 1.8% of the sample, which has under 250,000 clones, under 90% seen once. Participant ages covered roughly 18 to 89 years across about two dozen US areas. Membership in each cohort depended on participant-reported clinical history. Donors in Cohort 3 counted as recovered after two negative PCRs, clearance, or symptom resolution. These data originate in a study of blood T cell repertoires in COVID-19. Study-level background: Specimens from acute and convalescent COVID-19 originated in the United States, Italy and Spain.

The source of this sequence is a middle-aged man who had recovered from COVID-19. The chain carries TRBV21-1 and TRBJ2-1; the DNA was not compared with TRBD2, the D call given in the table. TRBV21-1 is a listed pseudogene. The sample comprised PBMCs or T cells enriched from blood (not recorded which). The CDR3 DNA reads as TGTGCCAGCAGCCTCCTTCTCGGCGAACTAGCCTCTTTTAATGAGCAGTTCTTC. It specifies CASSLLLGELASFNEQFF.